This T cell receptor beta chain was captured by sequencing in a study of T cell clonotyping in hematopoietic cell transplantation (dated by TCRdb to about 2021). Looking at the study overall: In the study, 140 or so blood samples were gathered from 35 to 45 consecutive transplant recipients and their related donors. Recruitment of patients was conducted between late 2015 and January 2017, and follow-up was continued until late 2020 or death.

In light of the paper, this sample's time point label describes: 30 days after allo-HCT. Blood from recipients was drawn roughly 28 days before transplant, then again at days 30, 100 and 180 after transplant. Using Nuclei Lysis Solution, genomic DNA was extracted from unfractionated peripheral blood mononuclear cells that were either fresh or cryopreserved. TCR beta CDR3 regions were amplified from genomic DNA with the immunoSEQ assay, a bias-controlled multiplex PCR using V- and J-specific primers. In a second PCR step, a proprietary barcode and Illumina adapter sequences were attached to the CDR3 amplicons. An Illumina MiSeq instrument was used to sequence the CDR3 libraries. Regarding the original processing steps: Export and quality control were done with immunoSEQ Analyzer 3.0, while downstream analyses used R Bioconductor and Immunarch. Repertoire metrics were calculated using only productive rearrangements within the normalized downsampled data set. In the normalized cohort, a clonotype counted as pathologically expanded if the clonotype was larger than 5 templates. The Inverse Simpson Index served as the measure of repertoire diversity. The non-normalized data set was used for CMV-specificity analyses so that all clonotypes could be captured. TCRdb took over this immuneACCESS table, retaining in-frame rearrangements with V and J assigned. Such tables are incomplete; in checked studies, under half of the missing clones stem from an unresolved V gene, and the remainder is unexplained. That table is the source of V, J and clone size, and D and trimming were worked out from the DNA. The sample table holds under 12,000 clones, of which 45% to 50% were seen once. Together, the top ten hold less than 10% of the sample.

About this clone itself: It has no known antigen specificity. Within one base of it there is no much larger clone, and no base qualities were kept.

What the authors observed across the whole study: Just a small fraction of recipient repertoires overlapped with donor repertoires, and more than 97% appeared de novo at the given depth. Broader posttransplant TCR repertoire diversity was predicted by donor and pretransplant recipient Inverse Simpson Index values. After transplant, TCR diversity in recipients dropped, and pathologically expanded clonotypes climbed progressively between day 30 and day 180. The sample size was limited, and because cells were not sorted, the contributions of CD4 and CD8 repertoires could not be separated.

The germline V gene (reference sequence) specifies GTSNPN as CDR1 and SVGIG as CDR2. The CDR3 has 14 amino acids, counting the end cysteine and phenylalanine. Here the CDR3 DNA is all that survives: 42 bases in frame from base 1. The germline V and J ends show losses of 3 bases and 5 bases respectively, and no gene match explains 9 bases of the junction. Sequencing was performed on PBMCs, taken 30 days after allogeneic stem cell transplant. This sequence uses TRBV30 and TRBJ2-5, with 7 bases in between that match TRBD2. The receptor comes from a male patient in his fifties or sixties who had an allogeneic stem cell transplant from an unrelated donor, so the T cells may come from the graft donor. Some clones in this sample may be carry-over from other donors' samples. DNA sequence: TGTGCCTGGAGGCCGGGAGGACGGATCGAGACCCAGTACTTC. Its product reads: CAWRPGGRIETQYF. Beyond the CDR3, the reference TRBV30 and TRBJ2-5 genes provide the residues; the full variable domain reads: SQTIHQWPATLVQPVGSPLSLECTVEGTSNPNLYWYRQAAGRGLQLLFYSVGIGQISSEVPQNLSASRPQDRQFILSSKKLLLSDSGFYLCAWRPGGRIETQYFGPGTRLLVL.